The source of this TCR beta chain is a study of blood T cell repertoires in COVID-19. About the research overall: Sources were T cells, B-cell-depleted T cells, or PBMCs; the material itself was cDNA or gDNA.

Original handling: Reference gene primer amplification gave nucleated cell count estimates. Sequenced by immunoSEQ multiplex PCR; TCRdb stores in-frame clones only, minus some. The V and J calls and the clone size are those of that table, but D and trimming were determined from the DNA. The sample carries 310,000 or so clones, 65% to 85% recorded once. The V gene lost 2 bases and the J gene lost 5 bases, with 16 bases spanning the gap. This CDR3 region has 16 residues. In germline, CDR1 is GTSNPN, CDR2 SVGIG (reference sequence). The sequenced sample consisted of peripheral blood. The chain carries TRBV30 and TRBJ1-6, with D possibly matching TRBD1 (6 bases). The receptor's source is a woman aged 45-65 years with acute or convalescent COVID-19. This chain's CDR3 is CAWSSPRTAHNSPLHF. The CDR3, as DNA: TGTGCCTGGAGTTCACCTAGGACAGCCCATAATTCACCCCTCCACTTT.